These 16 T cell receptor beta chains originate from one sample sequenced in a study of cytomegalovirus exposure and HLA in healthy donors. This PCR relied on a set of 60 Vbeta primers and 13 Jbeta primers. Generated by immunoSEQ multiplex PCR, the TCRdb table keeps only in-frame clones and is missing some. The sample yields 60,000 to 65,000 clones, about 90% seen once. Sample: PBMCs. All receptors derive from a man in his late teens or twenties in good health and CMV-seronegative.

J is TRBJ1-4 and V is TRBV11-2, with a tentative D call TRBD1 (5 bases). The CDR3 spans 15 residues. CDR1 and CDR2 from the germline V gene are SGHAT and FQNNGV. The germline V and J ends were trimmed by 3 bases and 5 bases, with 13 bases remaining between them. The CDR3, as DNA: TGTGCCAGCAGCTTGAACCGGGACTCAAATGAAAAACTGTTTTTT. It yields the protein CASSLNRDSNEKLFF. Supplemented by reference TRBV11-2 and TRBJ1-4, the full variable domain reads EAGVAQSPRYKIIEKRQSVAFWCNPISGHATLYWYQQILGQGPKLLIQFQNNGVVDDSQLPKDRFSAERLKGVDSTLKIQPAKLEDSAVYLCASSLNRDSNEKLFFGSGTQLSVL.

The chain combines TRBV5-1 with TRBJ1-6; no definite D call. Trimming shortened V by 0 bases and J by 5 bases, and 6 bases separated the two germline ends. CDR1 SGHRS and CDR2 YFSETQ come from the germline V gene. The CDR3 covers 14 residues. The CDR3 spells CASSLGRDNSPLHF. The CDR3 DNA sequence: TGCGCCAGCAGCTTGGGCCGGGATAATTCACCCCTCCACTTT.

The V and J genes are TRBV7-2 and TRBJ1-5, with a possible D match to TRBD1 (6 bases). V lost 5 bases, J lost 2 bases, and 13 bases lay in between. The CDR3 totals 15 residues. Per germline, CDR1 SGHTA and CDR2 FQGNSA. In DNA form, the CDR3 reads TGTGCCAGCAGCCACCCAGGGGTTGGCAATCAGCCCCAGCATTTT. Translated, it gives CASSHPGVGNQPQHF.

The chain employs TRBV5-1 and TRBJ2-2, with D perhaps TRBD1 (6 bases). Trimming shortened V by 0 bases and J by 7 bases, and 10 bases separated the two germline ends. Looked up from germline, CDR1 is SGHRS and CDR2 is YFSETQ. CDR3 size: 14 residues. The CDR3 DNA follows: TGCGCCAGCAGCTTGGCAGGGGCTCGCGGGGAGCTGTTTTTT. This codes for CASSLAGARGELFF.

This chain links TRBV12-5 with TRBJ2-7; the D gene is possibly TRBD1 (6 bases). V lost 0 bases and J 0 bases, leaving 15 bases between the germline ends. Germline CDR1 is LGHNT and CDR2 is FRNRAP. This CDR3 spans 17 amino acids. The CDR3 nucleotides are TGTGCTAGTGGTTTGGTACGAGGACAGACTCCCTCCTACGAGCAGTACTTC. It codes for CASGLVRGQTPSYEQYF.

The CDR3 sequence: CASSFARDYGYTF. In DNA, the CDR3 is TGTGCCAGCAGTTTTGCTCGGGACTATGGCTACACCTTC. This rearrangement joins TRBV28 to TRBJ1-2, with D uncertain. Germline V lookup: CDR1 MDHEN, CDR2 SYDVKM. Trimming pared 3 bases from V and 3 bases from J, leaving 8 bases between. This CDR3 spans 13 amino acids.

The chain is built from TRBV10-3 and TRBJ2-3; 9 bases are a match to TRBD2. The V gene end was trimmed by 4 bases and the J gene end by 3 bases; junction bases not matched to a gene: 11. Germline V lookup: CDR1 ENHRY, CDR2 SYGVKD. The CDR3 is 17 amino acids. The CDR3 loop is CAISGSLERGDTDTQYF. The CDR3 nucleotides are TGTGCCATCAGTGGATCCCTGGAGCGGGGGGATACAGATACGCAGTATTTT.

The chain combines TRBV10-3 with TRBJ2-3, with D unclear. CDR1 is ENHRY, CDR2 SYGVKD, per germline. This CDR3 has 12 amino acids. Trimming removed 10 bases at V and 4 bases at J, with 12 bases between. Here the CDR3 reads CATRVAADTQYF. In nucleotides, the CDR3 is TGTGCCACCCGGGTGGCGGCAGATACGCAGTATTTT.

The gene calls are TRBV5-5 and TRBJ1-5, with a possible D match to TRBD1 (6 bases). This CDR3 is 14 amino acids long. Per germline, CDR1 SGHKS and CDR2 YYEKEE (reference sequence). V gave up 0 bases and J gave up 7 bases, with 11 bases separating them. CDR3 sequence: CASSLGGLGQPQHF. CDR3 nucleotides: TGTGCCAGCAGCTTGGGGGGGCTCGGACAGCCCCAGCATTTT.

V is TRBV28 and J is TRBJ1-2, with 8 bases aligning to TRBD1. Germline CDR1 and CDR2: MDHEN and SYDVKM. The CDR3 contains 17 residues. V lost 2 bases to trimming and J lost 2 bases; unmatched junction nucleotides: 10. This CDR3 is CASSLPAPGTGNYGYTF. CDR3 nucleotides: TGTGCCAGCAGTTTACCCGCCCCAGGGACAGGAAACTATGGCTACACCTTC.

The CDR3 reads CAWSAGLSSNQPQHF. The CDR3, as DNA: TGTGCCTGGAGCGCAGGGTTAAGCAGCAATCAGCCCCAGCATTTT. V is TRBV30 and J is TRBJ1-5; D perhaps matches TRBD1 (5 bases). The CDR3 spans 15 residues. Germline V gene lookup returns CDR1 GTSNPN and CDR2 SVGIG (reference sequence). Trimming left V 3 bases short and J 1 base short, with 13 bases between.

This rearrangement joins TRBV5-4 to TRBJ1-5; weak D call: TRBD1 (5 bases). Germline CDR1 SGHNT, CDR2 YYREEE (reference sequence). Trimming removed 0 bases from V and 7 bases from J, with 8 bases in between. The CDR3 is 13 residues long. CDR3 coding DNA: TGTGCCAGCAGCTTGGATGGGGGGCAGCCCCAGCATTTT. It encodes CASSLDGGQPQHF. Based on the CDR3 plus reference TRBV5-4 and TRBJ1-5, the full variable domain is ETGVTQSPTHLIKTRGQQVTLRCSSQSGHNTVSWYQQALGQGPQFIFQYYREEENGRGNFPPRFSGLQFPNYSSELNVNALELDDSALYLCASSLDGGQPQHFGDGTRLSIL.

This clone was observed a few times. The DNA of the CDR3 is TGTGCCAGCAGCTTAGCGAATAGACTCGAGCAGTACTTC. This sequence encodes CASSLANRLEQYF. The chain links TRBV7-9 to TRBJ2-7; D call uncertain. The CDR3 is 13 residues long. Germline assignment: CDR1 SEHNR and CDR2 FQNEAQ (reference sequence). Trimming left V 0 bases short and J 6 bases short, with 9 bases between. Full variable domain (outside the CDR3, taken from reference TRBV7-9 and TRBJ2-7): DTGVSQNPRHKITKRGQNVTFRCDPISEHNRLYWYRQTLGQGPEFLTYFQNEAQLEKSRLLSDRFSAERPKGSFSTLEIQRTEQGDSAMYLCASSLANRLEQYFGPGTRLTVT.

The genes are TRBV5-1 and TRBJ2-5, with D perhaps matching TRBD2 (5 bases). Germline V gene data show CDR1 as SGHRS and CDR2 as YFSETQ. The CDR3 extends over 13 amino acids. Trimming shortened V by 1 base and J by 1 base, and 5 bases separated the two germline ends. For the CDR3, the DNA is TGCGCCAGCAGCTTGAGCGGCCAAGAGACCCAGTACTTC. Its translation is CASSLSGQETQYF.

V usage is TRBV5-1 and J usage is TRBJ2-1, with 11 positions matching TRBD2. V lost 3 bases, J lost 0 bases, and 8 bases stayed unmatched. The CDR3 sequence is 18 residues long. Germline V gene sequence: CDR1 SGHRS, CDR2 YFSETQ. The CDR3: CASSSAGSGGASYNEQFF. In nucleotides, the CDR3 is TGCGCCAGCAGCTCCGCCGGTAGCGGGGGGGCCTCCTACAATGAGCAGTTCTTC.

Worth noting for this clone: One end of the junction is discordant with germline, which a read error may explain. This sequence joins TRBV19 and TRBJ2-2; tentative D call: TRBD1 (5 bases). Germline V gene data show CDR1 as LNHDA and CDR2 as SQIVND (reference sequence). The CDR3 spans 14 residues. CDR3 sequence: CASSIDRNTGELFF. CDR3 bases: TGTGCCAGCAGTATCGACAGAAACACCGGGGAGCTGTTTTTT.